This TCR beta chain comes out of a study of shared clonotypes between healthy human individuals. Worth noting for this clone: Its antigen is still unknown. Other DNA sequences in this specimen translate into the identical CDR3.

The authors ran the assay at deep level. The method was immunoSEQ multiplex PCR; TCRdb's version includes in-frame clones alone and lacks a portion of them. Among roughly 2.4 million clones listed, more than 90% were seen once. Overall study results and limits: Memory subsets had estimated richness that was generally smaller than that of naive subsets. Clonotype sharing across a few donors was observed for roughly 5% of naive CD4 clonotypes. Clonotype sharing among donors was expected to depend on sequencing depth.

Germline CDR1 is SGHTA and CDR2 is FQGNSA. V was clipped by 5 bases and J by 2 bases; unmatched bases: 5. This CDR3 is built from 15 residues. This receptor was taken from a young man in good health. Sequenced sample: naive CD4+ T cells sorted from blood. Subset noted: CD45RA+ positively selected. This rearrangement joins TRBV7-2 to TRBJ2-7; 11 bases match TRBD2. CDR3 amino acids: CASSRGTSGTYEQYF. CDR3 nucleotide sequence: TGTGCCAGCAGCCGAGGGACTAGCGGCACCTACGAGCAGTACTTC. Supplemented by reference TRBV7-2 and TRBJ2-7, the full variable domain reads GAGVSQSPSNKVTEKGKDVELRCDPISGHTALYWYRQSLGQGLEFLIYFQGNSAPDKSGLPSDRFSAERTGGSVSTLTIQRTQQEDSAVYLCASSRGTSGTYEQYFGPGTRLTVT.